This record covers a single TCR beta chain. The antigen remains undetermined. These data originate in a study of CD4 T cell repertoires in COVID-19. Study-level findings and limits: Some SARS-CoV-2 clonotypes, between about 6 and 28%, recurred in SARS-CoV and/or HKU1 cultures. Two or all three memory subsets shared several highly expanded SARS-CoV-2-reactive clonotypes.

The CDR3 covers 14 residues. CDR1 and CDR2 (germline): LGHDT, YNNKEL (reference sequence). The V end was cut by 1 base, the J end by 4 bases, with 10 bases between. Only in-frame clones appear in the TCRdb table, and some are missing; sequencing was by immunoSEQ multiplex PCR. The table records over 75,000 clones, about four fifths of them present only once. This chain connects TRBV3-1 (or the pseudogene TRBV3-2) to TRBJ1-2; a possible D gene is TRBD1 (5 bases). The sample consisted of CD4+ T cells from peripheral blood, taken after recovery from COVID-19. This receptor was identified in a human donor who had COVID-19. The DNA of the CDR3 is TGTGCCAGCAGCCAAGGGGACGGATTCTATGGCTACACCTTC. Amino acids: CASSQGDGFYGYTF.